This T cell receptor (beta chain) came from a study of cytomegalovirus exposure and HLA in healthy donors. For the study at large: The roughly 130 validation repertoires, a later analysis reported, used the same platform as the approximately 730 repertoires from the first cohort. Points from the study as a whole: In vitro data verified a few CMV-associated chains as specific for CMV antigens. The classifier was said to identify cytomegalovirus status with high specificity and sensitivity.

With regard to this clone: Its antigen is unknown.

It was the approximately 110-subject validation cohort, separate from the roughly 700-subject first cohort, to which the donors belonged. The repertoire was sequenced with immunoSEQ multiplex PCR; TCRdb's copy has only in-frame clones and lacks some. The sample contains around 93,000 clones, 85% of which appear only once. This CDR3 is 14 amino acids long. V was clipped by 1 base and J by 4 bases, with 11 bases between them. The germline CDR1 and CDR2 sequences are SGHTA and FQGTGA. This TCR was sampled from a man in his late teens or twenties in good health and CMV-seropositive. The sequenced sample was PBMCs. V is TRBV7-3 and J is TRBJ2-7, with a possible D match to TRBD2 (7 bases). The CDR3 DNA sequence: TGTGCCAGCAGCTTAAAAGGGGGGGAATACGAGCAGTACTTC. Its translation is CASSLKGGEYEQYF. Full variable domain (outside the CDR3, taken from reference TRBV7-3 and TRBJ2-7): GAGVSQTPSNKVTEKGKYVELRCDPISGHTALYWYRQSLGQGPEFLIYFQGTGAADDSGLPNDRFFAVRPEGSVSTLKIQRTERGDSAVYLCASSLKGGEYEQYFGPGTRLTVT.